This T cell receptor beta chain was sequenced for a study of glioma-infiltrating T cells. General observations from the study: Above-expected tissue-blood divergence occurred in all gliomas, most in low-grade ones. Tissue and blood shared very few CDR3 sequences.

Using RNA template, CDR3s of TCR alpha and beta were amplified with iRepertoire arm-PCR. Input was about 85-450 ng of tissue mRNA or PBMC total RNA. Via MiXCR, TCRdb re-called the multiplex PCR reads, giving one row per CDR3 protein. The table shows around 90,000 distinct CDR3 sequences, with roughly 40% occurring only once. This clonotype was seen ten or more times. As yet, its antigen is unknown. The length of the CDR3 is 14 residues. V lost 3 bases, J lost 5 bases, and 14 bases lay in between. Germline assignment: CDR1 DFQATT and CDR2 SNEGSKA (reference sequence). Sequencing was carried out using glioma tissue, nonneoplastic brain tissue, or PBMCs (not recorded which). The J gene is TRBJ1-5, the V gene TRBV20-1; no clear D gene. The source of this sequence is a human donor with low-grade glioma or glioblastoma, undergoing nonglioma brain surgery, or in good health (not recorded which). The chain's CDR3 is CSASLEDWDQPQHF. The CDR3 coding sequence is TGCAGTGCTAGTTTAGAAGATTGGGATCAGCCCCAGCATTTT.